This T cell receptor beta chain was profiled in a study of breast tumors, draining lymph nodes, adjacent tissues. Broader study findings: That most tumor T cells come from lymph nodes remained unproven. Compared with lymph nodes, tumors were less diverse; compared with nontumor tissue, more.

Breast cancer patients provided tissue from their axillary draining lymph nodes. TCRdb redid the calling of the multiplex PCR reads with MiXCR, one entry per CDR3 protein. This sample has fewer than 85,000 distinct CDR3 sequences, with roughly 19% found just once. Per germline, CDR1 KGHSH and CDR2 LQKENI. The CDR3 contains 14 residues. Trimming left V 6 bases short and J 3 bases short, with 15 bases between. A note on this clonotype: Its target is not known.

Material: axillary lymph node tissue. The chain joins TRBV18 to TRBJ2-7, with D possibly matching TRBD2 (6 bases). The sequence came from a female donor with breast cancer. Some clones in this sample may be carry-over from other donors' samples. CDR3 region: CASSQRGGGYEQYF. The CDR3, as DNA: TGTGCCAGCTCGCAACGGGGAGGAGGCTACGAGCAGTACTTC.